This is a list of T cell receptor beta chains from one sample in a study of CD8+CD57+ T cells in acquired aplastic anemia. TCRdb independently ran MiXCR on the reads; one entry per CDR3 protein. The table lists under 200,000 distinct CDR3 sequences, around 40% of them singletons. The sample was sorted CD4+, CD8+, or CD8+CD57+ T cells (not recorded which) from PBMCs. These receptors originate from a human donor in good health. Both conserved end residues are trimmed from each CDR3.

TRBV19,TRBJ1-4,ASSSRTGSVEKLF
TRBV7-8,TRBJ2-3,ASTKGLAGSEDTQY
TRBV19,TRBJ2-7,ASSITRGQEEQY
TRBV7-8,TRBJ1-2,ASSLALGQGGANYGYT
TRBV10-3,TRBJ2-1,AISPTGLDNEQF
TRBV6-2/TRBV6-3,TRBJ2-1,ASSGQGLTNEQF
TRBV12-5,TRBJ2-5,ASGSGTGVGETQY
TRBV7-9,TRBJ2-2,ASTLPGAIDTGELF
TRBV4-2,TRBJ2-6,ASSQGAGANVLT
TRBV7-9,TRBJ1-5,ASSLTGEWQPQH
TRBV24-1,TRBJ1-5,ATSDPGQINQPQH
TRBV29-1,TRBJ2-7,SQGQGTYEQY
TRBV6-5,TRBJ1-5,ASSYRQGDRQPQH
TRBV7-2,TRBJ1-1,ASSILGGDTEAF
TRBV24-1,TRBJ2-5,ATSEGAGRERETQY
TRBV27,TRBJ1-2,ASSPGQGGLYGYT
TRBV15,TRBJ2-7,ATRSVAGGSSYEQY
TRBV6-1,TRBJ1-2,ASSQGQHYGYT
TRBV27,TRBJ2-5,ASSSDPGLAGAEWY
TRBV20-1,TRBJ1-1,SARADTEAF
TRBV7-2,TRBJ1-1,ASSRQGQLSTEAF
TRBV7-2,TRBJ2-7,ASSPIRGEGSDEQY
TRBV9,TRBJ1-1,ASSVGGAMNTEAF
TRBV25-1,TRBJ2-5,ASSDPSGDVQGETQY
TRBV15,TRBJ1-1,ATSRGDRAEAF
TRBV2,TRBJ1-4,ASTRQGNEKLF
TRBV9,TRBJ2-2,ASSVDVLNTGELF
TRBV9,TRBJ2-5,ASSVQGGSQETQY
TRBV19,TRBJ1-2,ASSIVGGSDYGYT
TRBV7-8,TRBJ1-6,ASSLVWGSPLH
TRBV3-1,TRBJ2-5,ASSQDEHRGETQY
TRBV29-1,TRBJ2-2,IPTGTSGDTGELF
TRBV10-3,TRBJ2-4,ASLKGTGKNIQY
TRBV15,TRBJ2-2,ATSRDLWNTGELF
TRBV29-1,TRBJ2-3,SVDLDTQY
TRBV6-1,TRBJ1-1,ASIKDGNTEAF
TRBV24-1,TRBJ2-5,ATLEPNQETQY
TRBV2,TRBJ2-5,ASSERLGSPTQY
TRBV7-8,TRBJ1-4,ASSARLWANEKLF
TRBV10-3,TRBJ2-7,AISEGTGGKGLEQY
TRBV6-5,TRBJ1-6,ASSYMGQGSYNSPLH
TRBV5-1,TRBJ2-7,ASRSREGSYEQY
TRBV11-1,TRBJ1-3,ASSSLTGSSGNTIY
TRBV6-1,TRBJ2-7,ASSPLGGTYEQY
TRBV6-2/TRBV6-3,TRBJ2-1,ASSYPIAGGSSYNEQF
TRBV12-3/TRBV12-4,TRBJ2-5,ASSHREGQY
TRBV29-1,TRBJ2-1,SVEGTGVSYNEQF
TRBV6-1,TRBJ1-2,ASRGEGKYGYT
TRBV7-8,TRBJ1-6,ASRGQGDSPLH
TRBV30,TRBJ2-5,AWSVRAETQY
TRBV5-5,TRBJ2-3,ASSLAGDTDTQY
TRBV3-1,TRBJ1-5,ASSQEGLSNQPQH
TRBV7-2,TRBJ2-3,ASSSRPDDTQY
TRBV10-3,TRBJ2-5,AISRGPRVPQETQY
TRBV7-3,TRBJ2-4,ASRAGGLLAKNVQY
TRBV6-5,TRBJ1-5,ASSYGTVNNQPQH
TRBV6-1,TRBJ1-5,ASKLLNNQPQH